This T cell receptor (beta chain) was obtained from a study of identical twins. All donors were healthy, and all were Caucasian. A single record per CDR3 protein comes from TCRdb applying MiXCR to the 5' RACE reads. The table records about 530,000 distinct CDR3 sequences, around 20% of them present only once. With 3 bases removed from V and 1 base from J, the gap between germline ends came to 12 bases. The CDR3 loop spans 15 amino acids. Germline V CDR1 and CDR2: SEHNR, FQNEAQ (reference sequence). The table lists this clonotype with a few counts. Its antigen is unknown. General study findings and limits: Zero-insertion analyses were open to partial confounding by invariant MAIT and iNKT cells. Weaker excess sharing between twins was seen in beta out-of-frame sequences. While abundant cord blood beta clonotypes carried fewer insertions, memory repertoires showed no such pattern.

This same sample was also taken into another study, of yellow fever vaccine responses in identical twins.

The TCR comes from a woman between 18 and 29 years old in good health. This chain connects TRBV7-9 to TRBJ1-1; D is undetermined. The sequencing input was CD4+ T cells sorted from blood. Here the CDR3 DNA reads TGTGCCAGCAGCTTTATCGCACAGACGAACACTGAAGCTTTCTTT. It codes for CASSFIAQTNTEAFF.